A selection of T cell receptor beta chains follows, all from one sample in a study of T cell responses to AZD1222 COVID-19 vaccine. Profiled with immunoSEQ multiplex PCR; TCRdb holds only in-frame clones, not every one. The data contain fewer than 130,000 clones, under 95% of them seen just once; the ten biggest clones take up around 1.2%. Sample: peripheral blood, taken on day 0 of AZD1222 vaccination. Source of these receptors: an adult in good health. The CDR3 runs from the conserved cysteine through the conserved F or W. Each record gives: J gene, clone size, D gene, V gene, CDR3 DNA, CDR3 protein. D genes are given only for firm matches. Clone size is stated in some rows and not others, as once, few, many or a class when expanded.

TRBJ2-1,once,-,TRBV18,TGTGCCAGCTCACCACTGGCAGGGATAAATGAGCAGTTCTTC,CASSPLAGINEQFF
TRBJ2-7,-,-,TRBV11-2,TGTGCCAGCAGCCGCGGGACAGACTCCTACGAGCAGTACTTC,CASSRGTDSYEQYF
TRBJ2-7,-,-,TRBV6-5,TGTGCCAGCAGTTCCTTGAGCACCTACGAGCAGTACTTC,CASSSLSTYEQYF
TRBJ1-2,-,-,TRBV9,TGTGCCAGCAGCGTAGACAGTAACTATGGCTACACCTTC,CASSVDSNYGYTF
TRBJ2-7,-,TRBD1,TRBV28,TGTGCCAGCAGTTCCCCTTCAGGGGGCGAGCAGTACTTC,CASSSPSGGEQYF
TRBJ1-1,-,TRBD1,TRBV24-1,TGTGCCACCAGTGATTCCGGGACAGGGGCCACTGAAGCTTTCTTT,CATSDSGTGATEAFF
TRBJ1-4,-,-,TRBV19,TGTGCCAGTAGTATAGCCGGGACCGCCAGCAGTGAAAAACTGTTTTTT,CASSIAGTASSEKLFF
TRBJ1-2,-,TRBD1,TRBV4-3,TGCGCCAGCAGCCAAGGAGGGGGCCTTAACTATGGCTACACCTTC,CASSQGGGLNYGYTF
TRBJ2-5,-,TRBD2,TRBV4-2,TGTGCCAGCAGCCGGCGGGGGGGCTTAGAGACCCAGTACTTC,CASSRRGGLETQYF
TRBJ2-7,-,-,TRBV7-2,TGTGCCAGCAGCTTGTTGGGACAAACAGTGGGCTACGAGCAGTACTTC,CASSLLGQTVGYEQYF
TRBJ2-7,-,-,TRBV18,TGTGCCAGCTCACGCTCCTACGAGCAGTACTTC,CASSRSYEQYF
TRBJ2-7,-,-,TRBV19,TGTGCCAGTAGTACCCCCGGACAGAGGGGGTCCTACGAGCAGTACTTC,CASSTPGQRGSYEQYF
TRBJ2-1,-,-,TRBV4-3,TGCGCCAGCAGACTCCATAGCGGTAGTTACAATGAGCAGTTCTTC,CASRLHSGSYNEQFF
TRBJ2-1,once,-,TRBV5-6,TGTGCCAGCAGCTTGGAACAGGTCCCCCGGGTTGTCTTC,CASSLEQVPRVVF
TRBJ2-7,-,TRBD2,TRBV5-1,TGCGCCAGCAGCCCCAAGCGGGAGGGATACGAGCAGTACTTC,CASSPKREGYEQYF
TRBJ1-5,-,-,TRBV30,TGTGCCTGGGGGCCGGGATTCAATCAGCCCCAGCATTTT,CAWGPGFNQPQHF
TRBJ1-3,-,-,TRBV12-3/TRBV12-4,TGTGCCAGCAGTTTGTTATACACCATATATTTT,CASSLLYTIYF
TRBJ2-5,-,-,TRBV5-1,TGCGCCAGCGGACCCGAAGGAGTCCAGTACTTC,CASGPEGVQYF
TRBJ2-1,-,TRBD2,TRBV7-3,TGTGCCAGCAGCCCGATAGCGGGAGGCAATGAGCAGTTCTTC,CASSPIAGGNEQFF
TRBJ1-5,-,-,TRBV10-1,TGCGCCAGCAGTCTGGACAGAGCCCATCAGCCCCAGCATTTT,CASSLDRAHQPQHF
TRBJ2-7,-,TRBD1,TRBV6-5,TGTGCCAGCAGTCCCGGGACAGTTTACGAGCAGTACTTC,CASSPGTVYEQYF
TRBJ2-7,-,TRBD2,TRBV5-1,TGCGCCAGCAGCTTGGAGCTAGCGGGAGCTTACGAGCAGTACTTC,CASSLELAGAYEQYF
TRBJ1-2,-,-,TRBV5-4,TGTGCCAGCAGTTCAGGGGCGAGGGGCTACACCTTC,CASSSGARGYTF
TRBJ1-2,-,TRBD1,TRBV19,TGTGCCAGTAGTCAGACAGGGGGAAACAACTATGGCTACACCTTC,CASSQTGGNNYGYTF
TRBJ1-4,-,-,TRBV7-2,TGTGCCAGCAGCTTCGGTGAAAAACTGTTTTTT,CASSFGEKLFF
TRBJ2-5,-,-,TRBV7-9,TGTGCCAGCACCCCCATTCAGGAGACCCAGTACTTC,CASTPIQETQYF
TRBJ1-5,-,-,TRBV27,TGTGCCAGCAGTTTCCGGGGTCCGGGTCAGCCCCAGCATTTT,CASSFRGPGQPQHF
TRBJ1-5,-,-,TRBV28,TGTGCCAGCAGCCGTCCTCGGGGCGCGGGCAATCAGCCCCAGCATTTT,CASSRPRGAGNQPQHF
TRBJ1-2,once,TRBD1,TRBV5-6,TGTGCCAGCAGCTTGGGGGACAGTTATGGCTACACCTTC,CASSLGDSYGYTF
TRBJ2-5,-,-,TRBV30,TGTGCCTGGAGTGTATCGGAGACCCAGTACTTC,CAWSVSETQYF
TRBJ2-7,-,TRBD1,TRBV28,TGTGCCAGCAGTTTGTCTGACAGGGACGAGCAGTACTTC,CASSLSDRDEQYF
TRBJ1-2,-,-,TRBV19,TGTGCCAGTACCACAGCCCCCGCGAGAAACTATGGCTACACCTTC,CASTTAPARNYGYTF
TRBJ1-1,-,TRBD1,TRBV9,TGTGCCAGCAGTGCGGGACAGATGAACACTGAAGCTTTCTTT,CASSAGQMNTEAFF
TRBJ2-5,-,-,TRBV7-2,TGTGCCAGCAGCTTAGGACCGGGACACCAGCAAGAGACCCAGTACTTC,CASSLGPGHQQETQYF
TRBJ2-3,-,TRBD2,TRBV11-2,TGTGCCAGCAGCCTAAGATTGAGCGGGGGGGGACTTGATACGCAGTATTTT,CASSLRLSGGGLDTQYF
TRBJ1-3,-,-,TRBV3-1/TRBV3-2,TGTGCCAGCAGCCTCAGCACTGGAAACACCATATATTTT,CASSLSTGNTIYF
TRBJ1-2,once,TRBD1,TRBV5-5,TGTGCCAGCAGCTTGGTTGGGACAGGGACTGGCTACACCTTC,CASSLVGTGTGYTF
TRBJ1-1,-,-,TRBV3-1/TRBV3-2,TGTGCCAGCGTTGGGTTTCTAGGGAGTGCTTTCTTT,CASVGFLGSAFF
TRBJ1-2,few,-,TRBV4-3,TGCGCCAGCAGCCAAGATACGGCAGGTCCCGTCTACGGCTACACCTTC,CASSQDTAGPVYGYTF
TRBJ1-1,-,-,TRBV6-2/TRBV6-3,TGTGCCAGCAGTTATGTCAGAGGGAACACTGAAGCTTTCTTT,CASSYVRGNTEAFF
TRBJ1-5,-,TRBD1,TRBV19,TGTGCCAGTAGTTTCGGACAGGGAGATCAGCCCCAGCATTTT,CASSFGQGDQPQHF
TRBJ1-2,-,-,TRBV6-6,TGTGCCAGCAGTTACTTTGGGCAGAGCGGCTACACCTTC,CASSYFGQSGYTF
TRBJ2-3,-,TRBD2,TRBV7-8,TGTGCCAGCGGCGGGGGTGGGACAGATACGCAGTATTTT,CASGGGGTDTQYF
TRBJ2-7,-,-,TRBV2,TGTGCCAGCAGTGTAGGTAGCTCCCACGAGCAGTACTTC,CASSVGSSHEQYF
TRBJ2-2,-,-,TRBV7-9,TGTGCCAGCAACCCCGGGGGACAAAGGAACACCGGGGAGCTGTTTTTT,CASNPGGQRNTGELFF
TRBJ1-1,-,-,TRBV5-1,TGCGCCAGCAGCTTAGGGACTGAAGCTTTCTTT,CASSLGTEAFF
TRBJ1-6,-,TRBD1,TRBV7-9,TGTGCCAGCAGCCGGGGGACAGAGAATAATTCACCCCTCCACTTT,CASSRGTENNSPLHF
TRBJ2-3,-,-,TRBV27,TGTGCCAGCAAGGCCAACCGACCTAGCACAGATACGCAGTATTTT,CASKANRPSTDTQYF
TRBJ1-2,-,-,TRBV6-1,TGTGCCAGCAGTGAAAGTGGCTACACCTTC,CASSESGYTF